A single sample is the source of the 13 T cell receptor beta chains below, sequenced in a study of cytomegalovirus exposure and HLA in healthy donors. The PCR made use of 60 Vbeta and 13 Jbeta primers. Clones were read by immunoSEQ multiplex PCR, and TCRdb kept only the in-frame ones, dropping some. In the table there are about 140,000 clones, roughly 80% of which are singletons. Sequenced material: PBMCs. Every receptor here comes from a middle-aged man in good health and CMV-seronegative.

The CDR3 here is CASMGAGAQNTGELFF. CDR3 DNA sequence: TGTGCCAGCATGGGAGCGGGGGCTCAGAACACCGGGGAGCTGTTTTTT. The chain carries TRBV2 and TRBJ2-2, with TRBD2 identical over 8 bases. The V segment lost 7 bases and the J segment 1 base; nucleotides outside the gene matches: 8. The CDR3 sequence is 16 residues long. Germline loops: CDR1 SNHLY, CDR2 FYNNEI.

V is TRBV11-2 and J is TRBJ2-2; TRBD1 aligns across 7 bases. The CDR3 extends over 18 amino acids. In germline, CDR1 is SGHAT, CDR2 FQNNGV. The trim removed 2 bases at V and 3 bases at J, leaving 12 bases unmatched. As DNA, the CDR3 is TGTGCCAGCAGCTTAAATAGATGGGGACAGACGTACACCGGGGAGCTGTTTTTT. Translating it yields CASSLNRWGQTYTGELFF.

CDR3 nucleotide sequence: TGCGCCAGCAGCCTGCGACAGGGTGAGGAGACCCAGTACTTC. Amino acid sequence: CASSLRQGEETQYF. The chain links TRBV5-1 to TRBJ2-5; 7 positions agree with TRBD1. Trimming at V came to 4 bases and at J to 5 bases, leaving 8 bases not matched to a gene. This CDR3 contains 14 residues. Germline V lookup: CDR1 SGHRS, CDR2 YFSETQ. The full variable domain, its missing parts supplied by reference TRBV5-1 and TRBJ2-5, is KAGVTQTPRYLIKTRGQQVTLSCSPISGHRSVSWYQQTPGQGLQFLFEYFSETQRNKGNFPGRFSGRQFSNSRSEMNVSTLELGDSALYLCASSLRQGEETQYFGPGTRLLVL.

The CDR3 protein is CASSRPGQPSYEQYF. The DNA for the CDR3 is TGTGCCAGCAGTCGACCGGGACAGCCATCCTACGAGCAGTACTTC. The V gene is TRBV5-4, the J gene TRBJ2-7; 7 bases map to TRBD1. The CDR3 sequence is 15 residues long. V lost 5 bases and J lost 1; bases outside the gene matches: 9. Germline V gene sequence: CDR1 SGHNT, CDR2 YYREEE (reference sequence).

The rearrangement uses TRBV4-3 and TRBJ1-2, with 7 positions matching TRBD1. Germline trimming cut 0 bases from V and 3 bases from J; bases unmatched to any gene: 4. There are 15 residues in the CDR3. Germline assignment: CDR1 LGHNA and CDR2 YSLEER. CDR3: CASSQEGGQHYGYTF. Here the CDR3 DNA reads TGCGCCAGCAGCCAAGAAGGGGGACAGCACTATGGCTACACCTTC.

This clone showed up just a few times. The rearrangement joins TRBV6-1 to TRBJ1-5; maybe TRBD1 (6 bases). V lost 4 bases and J 2 bases, leaving 15 bases between the germline ends. CDR3 size: 16 residues. From germline, CDR1 is MNHNS and CDR2 SASEGT. The CDR3 DNA is TGTGCCAGCAGTGTAAGTCGGCAGGGGCGCAATCAGCCCCAGCATTTT. It codes for CASSVSRQGRNQPQHF.

The chain is built from TRBV25-1 and TRBJ2-7; 8 nucleotides line up with TRBD1. The trim removed 5 bases at V and 1 base at J, leaving 13 bases unmatched. The CDR3 has 17 residues. Germline values: CDR1 MGHDK, CDR2 SYGVNS. The CDR3 DNA sequence: TGTGCCAGCAGTCCGCAGGGGGCAAGTTTTCGGTCCTACGAGCAGTACTTC. Translated, it gives CASSPQGASFRSYEQYF.

The chain uses TRBV18 and TRBJ2-4; no clear D. Trimming left V 3 bases short and J 3 bases short, with 9 bases between. The CDR3 is made up of 14 amino acids. Germline V gene data show CDR1 as KGHSH and CDR2 as LQKENI. The CDR3 here is CASSPQVSKNIQYF. For the CDR3, the DNA is TGTGCCAGCTCACCGCAGGTGAGCAAAAACATTCAGTACTTC.

This chain links TRBV5-4 with TRBJ1-1, with 11 bases aligning to TRBD1. The CDR3 runs 13 residues. CDR1 SGHNT and CDR2 YYREEE come from the germline V gene (reference sequence). V trimming: 7 bases; J trimming: 5 bases; junction bases outside the gene matches: 4. CDR3 amino acids: CASWDRGDTEAFF. The CDR3 DNA reads as TGTGCCAGCTGGGACAGGGGGGATACTGAAGCTTTCTTT.

The chain employs TRBV9 and TRBJ2-1, with D possibly matching TRBD2 (5 bases). Germline assignment: CDR1 SGDLS and CDR2 YYNGEE. This CDR3 has 15 residues. V gave up 0 bases and J gave up 5 bases, with 12 bases separating them. The CDR3: CASSVGLAWDNEQFF. In DNA form, the CDR3 reads TGTGCCAGCAGCGTAGGGCTAGCTTGGGACAATGAGCAGTTCTTC. The full variable domain, rest sourced from reference TRBV9 and TRBJ2-1, is DSGVTQTPKHLITATGQRVTLRCSPRSGDLSVYWYQQSLDQGLQFLIQYYNGEERAKGNILERFSAQQFPDLHSELNLSSLELGDSALYFCASSVGLAWDNEQFFGPGTRLTVL.

This clone occurred once. The same CDR3 arises from other DNA sequences in this sample as well. The chain joins TRBV28 to TRBJ1-1; TRBD1 is a possible D gene (6 bases). This CDR3 spans 15 amino acids. Germline values: CDR1 MDHEN, CDR2 SYDVKM. The V and J ends lost 2 bases and 0 bases respectively, with 10 bases between them. The DNA for the CDR3 is TGTGCCAGCAGTTTAGAGGCAGGGGTGAACACTGAAGCTTTCTTT. Amino acid sequence: CASSLEAGVNTEAFF. Filled out from reference TRBV28 and TRBJ1-1, the complete variable domain reads DVKVTQSSRYLVKRTGEKVFLECVQDMDHENMFWYRQDPGLGLRLIYFSYDVKMKEKGDIPEGYSVSREKKERFSLILESASTNQTSMYLCASSLEAGVNTEAFFGQGTRLTVV.

The V call is TRBV7-2, the J call TRBJ1-3; D uncertain. V lost 5 bases to trimming and J lost 6 bases, with 8 bases between them. Germline values: CDR1 SGHTA, CDR2 FQGNSA. The CDR3 is made up of 12 amino acids. CDR3 in amino acids: CASSPSVNTIYF. The DNA of the CDR3 is TGTGCCAGCAGCCCGAGTGTAAACACCATATATTTT.

The rearrangement uses TRBV4-2 and TRBJ2-7, with 7 bases that match TRBD2. V was clipped by 5 bases and J by 6 bases; unmatched bases: 7. Germline CDR1 reads LGHNA; CDR2 reads YNFKEQ. The CDR3 has 13 residues. CDR3 nucleotide sequence: TGTGCCAGCAGCTCCGGACTAGGAGGCGAGCAGTACTTC. Amino acids: CASSSGLGGEQYF.